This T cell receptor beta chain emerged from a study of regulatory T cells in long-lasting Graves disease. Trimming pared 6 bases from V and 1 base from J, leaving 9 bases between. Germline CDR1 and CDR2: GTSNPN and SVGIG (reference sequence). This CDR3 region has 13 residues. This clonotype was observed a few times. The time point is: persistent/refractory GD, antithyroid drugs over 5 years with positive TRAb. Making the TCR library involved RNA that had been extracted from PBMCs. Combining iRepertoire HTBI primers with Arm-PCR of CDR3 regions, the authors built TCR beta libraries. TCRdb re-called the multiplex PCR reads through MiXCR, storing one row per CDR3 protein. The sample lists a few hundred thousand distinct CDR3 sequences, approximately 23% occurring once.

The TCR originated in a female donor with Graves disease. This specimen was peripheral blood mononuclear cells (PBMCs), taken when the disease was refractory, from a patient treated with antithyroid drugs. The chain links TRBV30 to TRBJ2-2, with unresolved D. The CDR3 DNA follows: TGTGCCTGCTACATCTTGAACACCGGGGAGCTGTTTTTT. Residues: CACYILNTGELFF.